The next 10 T cell receptor beta chains were all read from a single sample in a study of vaccination effects on CD4 cells after COVID-19. Using immunoSEQ multiplex PCR, the repertoire was profiled, and TCRdb retains in-frame clones only, with some absent. The sample shows under 70,000 clones, roughly 75% of them seen only once. The ViraFEST assay expanded antigen-specific CD4+ T cells with viral peptide pools before sequencing. Culture proceeded for under twelve days, and CD4+ T cells were then isolated. Absence of prior SARS-CoV-2 infection characterized the vaccine recipients, who showed negative nucleocapsid antibodies. Antigens of these TCRs are unknown. The sample consisted of CD4+ T cells from PBMCs cultured with HCoV-OC43 spike peptides, taken before COVID-19 vaccination. The subset here: HCoV-OC43 spike overlapping peptide pool stimulation. The receptor source for this set is a human donor who received a COVID-19 vaccine.

The J gene is TRBJ2-5, the V gene TRBV2, with D perhaps being TRBD1 or TRBD2 (5 bases each). In germline, CDR1 is SNHLY, CDR2 FYNNEI. Trimming pared 6 bases from V and 1 base from J, leaving 9 bases between. CDR3 length: 13 amino acids. The CDR3 loop is CASRDGGQETQYF. In DNA, the CDR3 is TGTGCCAGCAGGGATGGGGGCCAAGAGACCCAGTACTTC. The whole variable domain, filled in from reference TRBV2 and TRBJ2-5, reads EPEVTQTPSHQVTQMGQEVILRCVPISNHLYFYWYRQILGQKVEFLVSFYNNEISEKSEIFDDQFSVERPDGSNFTLKIRSTKLEDSAMYFCASRDGGQETQYFGPGTRLLVL.

The CDR3 reads CASRGAGTRYADTQYF. CDR3 coding DNA: TGTGCCAGCAGGGGGGCTGGGACTAGATACGCAGATACGCAGTATTTT. V is TRBV11-2 and J is TRBJ2-3, with 8 nucleotides matching TRBD2. The ends lost 6 bases at V and 4 bases at J; junction bases unmatched: 12. This CDR3 is 16 amino acids long. The germline V gene has CDR1 SGHAT and CDR2 FQNNGV.

This clone was seen only a few times. The CDR3 protein is CASSPNSQAEQYV. CDR3 nucleotides: TGTGCCAGCTCACCGAACAGCCAGGCCGAGCAGTACGTC. The chain carries TRBV18 and TRBJ2-7; no reliable D call. V was shortened by 3 bases and J by 6 bases, with 12 bases between the two germline ends. The CDR3 runs 13 residues. Germline V gene sequence: CDR1 KGHSH, CDR2 LQKENI.

This sequence joins TRBV2 and TRBJ2-2, with a possible D match to TRBD1 (7 bases). From germline, CDR1 is SNHLY and CDR2 FYNNEI. This CDR3 spans 14 amino acids. The V gene lost 6 bases and the J gene lost 1 base, with 9 bases spanning the gap. CDR3 sequence (DNA): TGTGCCAGCAGGCGGGACAGGAACACCGGGGAGCTGTTTTTT. Its protein product is CASRRDRNTGELFF.

The gene calls are TRBV5-1 and TRBJ1-6; D not certain. Germline CDR1 and CDR2: SGHRS and YFSETQ. There are 16 residues in the CDR3. Trimming removed 0 bases at V and 4 bases at J, with 11 bases between. The CDR3 DNA reads as TGCGCCAGCAGCTTGGTCCCAGACGATTATAATTCACCCCTCCACTTT. Translating it yields CASSLVPDDYNSPLHF.

This chain joins TRBV14 and TRBJ1-2; D is unresolved. Deletions cut 2 bases from V and 10 bases from J, with 17 bases between. This CDR3 region has 14 residues. Germline CDR1 SGHDN, CDR2 FVKESK. This chain's CDR3 is CASSQLLGNWDYTF. Here the CDR3 DNA reads TGTGCCAGCAGCCAACTCCTAGGTAACTGGGACTACACCTTC.

The chain employs TRBV24-1 and TRBJ1-1, with D possibly being TRBD1 (5 bases). V dropped 2 bases and J dropped 7 bases, with 19 bases sitting between them. Looked up from germline, CDR1 is KGHDR and CDR2 is SFDVKD. This CDR3 has 16 amino acids. Here the CDR3 reads CATSDSRVGWSGEAFF. For the CDR3, the DNA is TGTGCCACCAGTGATTCCAGGGTTGGGTGGAGCGGTGAAGCTTTCTTT.

This clone was counted between two and nine times. The chain joins TRBV6-5 to TRBJ2-2; TRBD1 agrees at 9 bases. The CDR3 has 15 amino acids. Losses at the gene ends were 11 bases for V and 2 bases for J; bases not matched to a gene: 9. CDR1 and CDR2 from the germline V gene are MNHEY and SVGAGI. CDR3 nucleotide sequence: TGTGCCGCCAGGCAGGACAGGGGTAACACCGGGGAGCTGTTTTTT. It is translated as CAARQDRGNTGELFF.

In its sample, this clone was seen a few times. J is TRBJ2-3 and V is TRBV10-1; TRBD1 matches at 8 bases. The V and J ends lost 8 bases and 6 bases, in that order; junction bases with no gene match: 1. The CDR3 sequence is 11 residues long. Germline V gene sequence: CDR1 WNHNN, CDR2 SYGVQD (reference sequence). The CDR3 spells CASGQGDTQYF. CDR3 nucleotides: TGCGCCAGCGGACAGGGTGATACGCAGTATTTT.

This clone was counted only a few times. The CDR3 here is CATSGEKTKGVSTGELFF. The CDR3 DNA sequence: TGTGCCACCAGTGGGGAGAAGACGAAAGGGGTGAGCACCGGGGAGCTGTTTTTT. This chain connects TRBV24-1 to TRBJ2-2; D is perhaps TRBD1 or TRBD2 (5 bases each). The CDR3 is made up of 18 amino acids. Germline CDR1 and CDR2: KGHDR and SFDVKD. V lost 5 bases and J lost 4, with 22 bases in between.